Below, 14 T cell receptor beta chains from the same sample are listed, as sequenced in a study of blood T cell repertoires in COVID-19. Libraries were prepared by immunoSEQ multiplex PCR; TCRdb keeps only in-frame clonotypes and omits some of them. The sample yields 200,000 to 250,000 clones, about 88% seen once. Sequenced input: peripheral blood. The receptor source for this set is a woman aged 55-70 years with acute or convalescent COVID-19.

J is TRBJ1-5 and V is TRBV27; 7 bases agree with TRBD1. The CDR3 contains 16 residues. The V segment lost 6 bases and the J segment 4 bases; nucleotides outside the gene matches: 12. Germline CDR1 is MNHEY and CDR2 is SMNVEV (reference sequence). The chain's CDR3 is CASRFKWDSLNQPQHF. CDR3 in DNA: TGTGCCAGCAGGTTTAAATGGGACAGCCTAAATCAGCCCCAGCATTTT.

The chain has TRBV4-1 and TRBJ1-6; 9 bases are shared with TRBD1. The CDR3 totals 17 residues. V trimming: 0 bases; J trimming: 7 bases; junction bases outside the gene matches: 7. Germline CDR1 reads MGHRA; CDR2 reads YSYEKL. CDR3 amino acids: CASSQEPTGGLNSPLHF. DNA of the CDR3: TGCGCCAGCAGCCAAGAACCGACAGGGGGTCTAAATTCACCCCTCCACTTT.

This clone was seen more than once but under ten times. V and J are TRBV30 and TRBJ1-5; the match to TRBD1 covers 10 bases. The V segment lost 5 bases and the J segment 0 bases; nucleotides outside the gene matches: 10. Germline V gene lookup returns CDR1 GTSNPN and CDR2 SVGIG (reference sequence). The CDR3 extends over 17 amino acids. CDR3 residues: CAWDPGQGVNSNQPQHF. The CDR3 nucleotides are TGTGCCTGGGACCCCGGACAGGGGGTGAATAGCAATCAGCCCCAGCATTTT.

This chain uses TRBV24-1 with TRBJ2-3; 12 nucleotides line up with TRBD2. CDR1 and CDR2 (germline): KGHDR, SFDVKD. V shed 4 bases and J 5 bases; nucleotides not matched to a gene: 6. This CDR3 comprises 16 residues. In nucleotides, the CDR3 is TGTGCCACCAGTGAAACTAGCGGGAGGAGTGGAGATACGCAGTATTTT. Its protein is CATSETSGRSGDTQYF.

The rearrangement links TRBV4-3 to TRBJ2-1; TRBD1 matches 7 bases. This CDR3 is built from 15 residues. V dropped 4 bases and J dropped 4; count of bases not matched to a gene: 7. The germline CDR1 and CDR2 sequences are LGHNA and YSLEER. The CDR3 coding sequence is TGCGCCAGCAGCCGAGAGGGACAGACTTACAATGAGCAGTTCTTC. Translating gives CASSREGQTYNEQFF.

The chain recombines TRBV7-2 with TRBJ2-7; 9 nucleotides match TRBD1. V lost 5 bases, J lost 3 bases, and 8 bases stayed unmatched. Germline V lookup: CDR1 SGHTA, CDR2 FQGNSA. The CDR3 extends over 15 amino acids. The CDR3 bases are TGTGCCAGCAGCCCACAGGGGGCGTCAGTCTACGAGCAGTACTTC. Translated, it gives CASSPQGASVYEQYF.

The rearrangement links TRBV6-5 to TRBJ1-1, with TRBD1 identical over 7 bases. V gave up 6 bases and J gave up 5 bases; unmatched junction bases: 12. Germline V gene sequence: CDR1 MNHEY, CDR2 SVGAGI. The CDR3 extends over 15 amino acids. In DNA form, the CDR3 reads TGTGCCAGCAGAAGCACCTCAAGGGGGCCAACTGAAGCTTTCTTT. It codes for CASRSTSRGPTEAFF.

This rearrangement joins TRBV27 to TRBJ1-5; TRBD1 might be the D (6 bases). Germline V gives CDR1 MNHEY, CDR2 SMNVEV (reference sequence). V lost 4 bases, J lost 3 bases, and 10 bases lay in between. CDR3 length: 14 residues. The CDR3: CASSSGTHNQPQHF. The CDR3 DNA sequence: TGTGCCAGCAGTTCAGGGACACACAATCAGCCCCAGCATTTT.

The rearrangement links TRBV19 to TRBJ1-5, with D possibly matching TRBD1 (5 bases). CDR3 length: 14 residues. Germline-derived CDR1 and CDR2 are LNHDA and SQIVND (reference sequence). V lost 4 bases and J 6 bases, leaving 13 bases between the germline ends. The CDR3 nucleotides read TGTGCCAGTAGTAGCCGGCAGGGCGGTCAGCCCCAGCATTTT. This gives the protein CASSSRQGGQPQHF.

This rearrangement joins TRBV6-5 to TRBJ1-1; tentatively, D is TRBD1 (6 bases). There are 13 residues in the CDR3. Between the trimmed V and J ends, which lost 10 bases and 9 bases, there was a span of 21 bases. Germline loops: CDR1 MNHEY, CDR2 SVGAGI. CDR3 DNA sequence: TGTGCCATTCTCGGCAGGGGAGCAGCTCAAGCTTTCTTT. Translation gives CAILGRGAAQAFF.

The chain's CDR3 is CASSPAAGTGNTIYF. CDR3 nucleotides: TGTGCCAGCAGCCCAGCGGCGGGAACCGGAAACACCATATATTTT. The gene calls are TRBV7-2 and TRBJ1-3; D is unclear. The ends were cut back, 5 bases at V and 4 bases at J, with 15 bases in the middle. Germline V gene data show CDR1 as SGHTA and CDR2 as FQGNSA. CDR3 length equals 15 residues.

The genes are TRBV9 and TRBJ2-3; 12 bases are a match to TRBD2. Germline V gene data show CDR1 as SGDLS and CDR2 as YYNGEE. The ends lost 4 bases at V and 3 bases at J; junction bases unmatched: 6. This CDR3 comprises 16 residues. The CDR3 loop reads CASSQQGLAGTDTQYF. The CDR3 bases are TGTGCCAGCAGCCAACAAGGACTAGCGGGGACAGATACGCAGTATTTT.

V usage is TRBV7-9 and J usage is TRBJ1-4, with D possibly TRBD1 on 5 matching bases. The germline V gene encodes CDR1 SEHNR and CDR2 FQNEAQ (reference sequence). CDR3 length: 18 residues. V was cut by 5 bases and J by 0 bases, with 19 bases left in between. The CDR3 region has the DNA TGTGCCAGCAGCCCCCCTTTCGGGGGGGTCCCAACTAATGAAAAACTGTTTTTT. Encoded protein: CASSPPFGGVPTNEKLFF.

This clone was detected a few times. The chain carries TRBV7-2 and TRBJ1-2; a possible D gene is TRBD1 (6 bases). The germline gives CDR1 SGHTA, CDR2 FQGNSA. This CDR3 comprises 17 residues. V gave up 1 base and J gave up 10 bases, with 25 bases separating them. CDR3 sequence (DNA): TGTGCCAGCAGCTTAGTTCCCTTGCTAGAGGGGGGGAGAGTCTACACCTTC. Amino acids: CASSLVPLLEGGRVYTF.